Sequencing of this T cell receptor beta chain was carried out in a study of beta chain features in type 1 diabetes. General study results and limits: PCR might preferentially amplify shorter templates, equally in patients and controls.

Every sorted population was more than 95% pure. V lost 4 bases, J lost 4 bases, and 14 bases lay in between. CDR1 is GTSNPN and CDR2 is SVGIG in the germline V gene (reference sequence). The length of the CDR3 is 14 residues. The whole isolated RNA underwent reverse transcription, so sequencing captured expressed TCRB transcripts. TCRdb keeps only in-frame clones here, not all; method: immunoSEQ multiplex PCR. The top ten clones hold 2.3% of a sample with roughly 150,000 clones, roughly 9.1% of them seen once. Of note for this clone: Antigen: not known.

The V gene is TRBV30, the J gene TRBJ1-3; D gene uncertain. Sequences were obtained from central memory CD4+ T cells from blood. This TCR was sampled from a woman between 18 and 29 years old in good health. CDR3 sequence reads: CAWTLGGFGNTIYF. DNA of the CDR3: TGTGCCTGGACCCTCGGAGGGTTCGGAAACACCATATATTTT.